This T cell receptor beta chain was recovered during a study of low-dose radiotherapy and immunotherapy resistance in tumors (dated by TCRdb to the early 2020s). Broadly, across the study: Patients in Cohort 1 were given 0.5 Gy per fraction every 2 weeks, and the prescribed total PTV dose was 6.5 Gy. In Cohort 2, 1 Gy per fraction was delivered every two weeks, for a total of 13 Gy over 26 weeks. Patients were given nivolumab as a 240 mg flat dose every two weeks and ipilimumab at 1 mg/kg every six weeks, with both drugs delivered intravenously. Every two weeks, patients got intravenous cyclophosphamide at 200 mg/m2, given one day ahead of each radiation and immunotherapy administration. Starting on cycle 1 day 1, patients took 300 mg of aspirin by mouth once daily for four cycles. No randomization into treatment groups was done for the people taking part in the trial. Eight patients were included in the translational analysis, namely three from the first dose cohort plus the first five from the second dose cohort.

V is cut by 2 bases and J by 3 bases, and the space between the germline ends is 14 bases. From the cysteine up to the phenylalanine, the CDR3 has a length of 14 residues. Only the CDR3 DNA stays, 42 bases, in frame from base 1. The germline V gene encodes CDR1 DFQATT and CDR2 SNEGSKA (reference sequence). The listed sequencing device is Illumina HiSeq 2500. To make first-strand cDNA, Superscript III was used along with a set of TRAV- and TRBV-specific primers so that both the TCRalpha and TCRbeta chains were covered. An approximately 18-cycle PCR with Phusion amplified the TCRs, pairing a constant-region primer with the adapter that was attached to the V primers. Amplification of the isolated mRNA was done with the MessageAmp II aRNA Amplification Kit, which involved a roughly 15-hour in vitro transcription at 37 degrees C. mRNA for TCR sequencing was isolated with the Dynabeads mRNA DIRECT Purification Kit. A second roughly 25-cycle Phusion PCR added indexed Illumina adapters, and products were purified with AMPure XP beads. The original pipeline was this. Custom Perl scripts pooled TCR sequences encoding the same protein, removed out-of-frame sequences and computed each clonotype's abundance. TCR sequences supported by only a single read were excluded from analysis. Among the metrics used to describe the repertoires were Shannon entropy, Gini index, clonality, richness, and the frequency of TCRs shared between repertoires. TCRdb applied fastp at Q25 and MiXCR to the public reads, then kept only in-frame beta chains. CDR3 protein sequences are deduplicated, and each keeps its most common genes and DNA. TCRdb, rather than the study authors, made the V and J calls. The sample includes around 80,000 distinct CDR3 sequences, with about 20% observed a single time. The biggest ten clones account for around 6.3% of the sample.

This specimen's time point label, per the study, means: before trial treatment. Donors were enrolled in RACIN, a single-arm phase I dose-escalation trial in which nivolumab, ipilimumab, aspirin, low-dose cyclophosphamide and low-dose radiotherapy were combined. Patients were eligible if they had advanced solid tumors that were TIL-negative. The table lists this clonotype with many counts. The specificity of this receptor is unknown. The sample holds no much larger clone one base away, and base qualities are not on file. The material sequenced was PBMCs, taken before treatment. The clonotype comes from a male donor with prostate cancer. The sequence joins TRBV20-1 to TRBJ2-7; no confident D gene assignment can be made. The CDR3 region has the sequence CSARIWAGNYEQYF. The DNA sequence is given as TGCAGTGCTAGAATTTGGGCAGGAAACTACGAGCAGTACTTC.